These 19 T cell receptor beta chains came from one sample sequenced in a study of cytomegalovirus exposure and HLA in healthy donors. Researchers ran the PCR with 60 Vbeta and 13 Jbeta primers. Libraries were prepared by immunoSEQ multiplex PCR; TCRdb keeps only in-frame clonotypes and omits some of them. The sample holds some 150,000 clones, 80% to 90% seen once. The sample consisted of PBMCs. The receptors were gathered from a man aged 50-59 years in good health and CMV-seropositive.

CDR3 sequence reads: CASKGETQYF. The CDR3 DNA reads TGTGCCAGCAAGGGGGAGACCCAGTACTTC. The chain has TRBV28 and TRBJ2-5; a weak D match, TRBD1 (5 bases). V was trimmed by 7 bases and J by 5 bases, leaving 5 bases between them. The CDR3 spans 10 residues. Per the germline V gene, CDR1 is MDHEN and CDR2 is SYDVKM.

The rearrangement links TRBV7-6 to TRBJ2-2; D possibly corresponds to TRBD2 (6 bases). Trimming shortened V by 5 bases and J by 0 bases, and 13 bases separated the two germline ends. The CDR3 runs 16 residues. Germline CDR1 is SGHVS and CDR2 is FNYEAQ. This CDR3 reads CASSQASDPNTGELFF. CDR3 coding DNA: TGTGCCAGCAGCCAGGCTAGCGACCCGAACACCGGGGAGCTGTTTTTT.

J is TRBJ2-6 and V is TRBV30; D not certain. This CDR3 comprises 15 residues. Trimming took off 3 bases at V and 3 bases at J, with 12 bases between the two ends. CDR1 and CDR2 (germline): GTSNPN, SVGIG (reference sequence). The CDR3 DNA follows: TGTGCCTGGAGCCCCCCGCGGTATGGGGCCAACGTCCTGACTTTC. Its translation is CAWSPPRYGANVLTF.

V usage is TRBV5-4 and J usage is TRBJ1-2; 9 positions agree with TRBD1. The CDR3 is 16 amino acids. CDR1 and CDR2 (germline): SGHNT, YYREEE (reference sequence). J lost 4 bases, V lost 2 bases, and 9 bases had no gene match. CDR3 loop: CASSFPSDRGVYGYTF. The CDR3 coding sequence is TGTGCCAGCAGCTTTCCTTCGGACAGGGGTGTCTATGGCTACACCTTC.

The rearrangement uses TRBV10-3 and TRBJ2-5; 8 nucleotides line up with TRBD2. The CDR3 length is 15 residues. Germline CDR1 ENHRY, CDR2 SYGVKD. The J segment lost 3 bases and the V segment lost 10 bases, leaving 13 bases of the junction unmatched. The CDR3 region has the DNA TGTGCCACCCGGCAGGGTAGCGGGGAAAAAGAGACCCAGTACTTC. Protein: CATRQGSGEKETQYF.

In this sample, this clone turned up once. V and J are TRBV6-6 and TRBJ2-5, with unresolved D. Germline CDR1 is MNHNY and CDR2 is SVGAGI (reference sequence). Trimming stripped 1 base from V and 5 bases from J, with 5 bases between. The CDR3 spans 12 residues. CDR3 region: CASSYWAETQYF. The CDR3, as DNA: TGTGCCAGCAGTTACTGGGCTGAGACCCAGTACTTC.

This chain uses TRBV9 with TRBJ2-1, with TRBD1 as a possible D gene (5 bases). CDR1 is SGDLS, CDR2 YYNGEE, per germline. The CDR3 sequence is 14 residues long. Trimming cost V 2 bases and J 4 bases, with 10 bases left between them. In DNA, the CDR3 is TGTGCCAGCAGCGTCGTGACAGCTTACAATGAGCAGTTCTTC. It yields the protein CASSVVTAYNEQFF.

This clone was recorded a few times. This rearrangement joins TRBV30 to TRBJ2-5, with TRBD1 identical over 7 bases. The CDR3 length is 13 residues. Germline V gene data show CDR1 as GTSNPN and CDR2 as SVGIG (reference sequence). V was pared by 3 bases and J by 4 bases, with 5 bases of the junction left unmatched. DNA for the CDR3: TGTGCCTGGAGCTCGACAGGGATAGAGACCCAGTACTTC. It is translated as CAWSSTGIETQYF.

This clone was seen a single time. The DNA of the CDR3 is TGTGCCAGCAGCTCGCAAGCAGGGTTAAAGTACGAGCAGTACTTC. Residues: CASSSQAGLKYEQYF. The V call is TRBV7-2, the J call TRBJ2-7; TRBD1 is a possible D gene (5 bases). The CDR3 spans 15 residues. The V end lost 4 bases, the J end lost 4 bases, and 17 bases lay between the germline ends. The germline gives CDR1 SGHTA, CDR2 FQGNSA.

This rearrangement joins TRBV7-9 to TRBJ1-2, with no clear D. Trimming cost V 1 base and J 4 bases, with 10 bases left between them. Looked up from germline, CDR1 is SEHNR and CDR2 is FQNEAQ (reference sequence). The CDR3 consists of 14 residues. DNA for the CDR3: TGTGCCAGCAGCTTAGTGGACTCGGGCTATGGCTACACCTTC. This gives the protein CASSLVDSGYGYTF.

This clone has more than one count but fewer than ten. The V call is TRBV28, the J call TRBJ2-5; 12 bases are shared with TRBD1. The CDR3 consists of 16 residues. Germline V gene lookup returns CDR1 MDHEN and CDR2 SYDVKM. The V and J ends lost 6 bases and 2 bases, in that order; junction bases with no gene match: 7. The CDR3 protein is CASSYPGQGAQETQYF. The CDR3 bases are TGTGCCAGCAGCTATCCGGGACAGGGGGCGCAAGAGACCCAGTACTTC.

The chain links TRBV20-1 to TRBJ2-7; 10 bases agree with TRBD2. Germline V gene data show CDR1 as DFQATT and CDR2 as SNEGSKA (reference sequence). The V segment lost 7 bases and the J segment 3 bases; nucleotides outside the gene matches: 0. This CDR3 spans 11 amino acids. CDR3 in DNA: TGCAGTGGGACTAGCGGCTACGAGCAGTACTTC. Its translation is CSGTSGYEQYF.

CDR3 coding DNA: TGTGCCAGCAGCCGATCGGGGACTAGCATGGTTCAGAACACGCAGTATTTT. Amino acids: CASSRSGTSMVQNTQYF. The genes are TRBV9 and TRBJ2-3; TRBD2 aligns across 9 bases. Germline CDR1 and CDR2: SGDLS and YYNGEE. The CDR3 runs to 17 residues. Trimming removed 4 bases from V and 9 bases from J; junction bases left unmatched: 18.

This clone was seen only once. The chain joins TRBV5-6 to TRBJ1-4, with 7 bases matching TRBD1. There are 14 residues in the CDR3. Germline V gene data show CDR1 as SGHDT and CDR2 as YYEEEE. Trimming removed 3 bases from V and 4 bases from J; junction bases left unmatched: 3. CDR3 bases: TGTGCCAGCAGCTCGGGACAGTATAATGAAAAACTGTTTTTT. Amino acids: CASSSGQYNEKLFF.

V usage is TRBV4-3 and J usage is TRBJ2-1; 10 nucleotides agree with TRBD1. The CDR3 runs to 18 residues. V dropped 3 bases and J dropped 8; count of bases not matched to a gene: 16. CDR1 is LGHNA and CDR2 is YSLEER in the germline V gene. For the CDR3, the DNA is TGCGCCAGCAGCCAGTCCTACGGTCGGACAGGGGGAAATTATGAGCAGTTCTTC. This sequence encodes CASSQSYGRTGGNYEQFF.

The chain has TRBV6-5 and TRBJ2-1; the D gene is possibly TRBD1 (5 bases). V was clipped by 6 bases and J by 9 bases, with 15 bases between them. The CDR3 loop spans 13 amino acids. Germline V gene data show CDR1 as MNHEY and CDR2 as SVGAGI. CDR3 protein: CASSLQGRSEQFF. CDR3 nucleotide sequence: TGTGCCAGCAGCCTCCAGGGTCGGTCTGAGCAGTTCTTC.

This sequence joins TRBV5-6 and TRBJ2-7; D remains unclear. Germline V lookup: CDR1 SGHDT, CDR2 YYEEEE. The CDR3 spans 12 residues. V shed 2 bases and J shed 0 bases, with 3 bases lying between them. The CDR3 nucleotides read TGTGCCAGCAGCTTTATCTCCTACGAGCAGTACTTC. This gives the protein CASSFISYEQYF.

The rearrangement joins TRBV11-1 to TRBJ1-1, with D perhaps TRBD1 (5 bases). The CDR3 has 15 residues. Trimming removed 1 base at V and 2 bases at J, with 11 bases between. The germline V gene encodes CDR1 SGHAT and CDR2 FQDESV (reference sequence). CDR3 in DNA: TGTGCCAGCAGCTTAGTAGCGGGGGTCAACACTGAAGCTTTCTTT. It translates to CASSLVAGVNTEAFF.

The chain combines TRBV5-1 with TRBJ2-3; 9 bases fit TRBD2. J lost 6 bases, V lost 0 bases, and 8 bases had no gene match. Germline V gene data show CDR1 as SGHRS and CDR2 as YFSETQ. This CDR3 is 16 amino acids long. CDR3 nucleotides: TGCGCCAGCAGCTTGGGCGGGAGGGCCCTCCTTGATACGCAGTATTTT. It specifies CASSLGGRALLDTQYF.